This TCR beta chain was identified during a study of T cells expressing NK-cell markers. Background on the study: It was sorted CD3+CD56+NKG2C+, CD3+CD56+NKG2C- and CD3+CD56-NKG2C+ T cells that supplied the TCR beta repertoires. Seropositivity for HCMV was found in seven of the eight sequenced donors, with one seronegative.

Beta-chain TCR cDNA was generated via 5'RACE template switching with UMIs. Following a re-call of the 5' RACE reads, TCRdb has one entry per CDR3 protein and lacks DNA. The table lists hundreds of thousands of distinct CDR3 sequences. Remarks on this clonotype: Its cognate antigen is unknown.

Study-wide findings and caveats: One observes that, in a few donors, these clonotypes were also the leading ones within the CD3+CD56-NKG2C+ fraction.

This CDR3 region has 18 residues. Germline CDR1 SGHRS, CDR2 YFSETQ. The chain employs TRBV5-1 and TRBJ2-1; the TCRdb call, TRBD2, lacks DNA for checking. Sequencing was done on a sample of blood T cells: a sorted CD56 or NKG2C T cell subset, CD4+ or CD8+ T cells, or bulk PBMC T cells (not recorded which). The receptor was isolated from a woman aged 18-70 years in good health. CDR3 loop: CASSSGLAGRYSYNEQFF.